This T cell receptor beta chain is drawn from a study of shared clonotypes between healthy human individuals. Splitting the CD4+ cells yielded a CD45RA+ naive subset and a CD45RA-negative memory subset. General study findings and limits: Blood was the only sampled material, and tissue repertoires likely differ.

TCRdb's copy holds only in-frame clones and misses some; the assay was immunoSEQ multiplex PCR. The table has millions of clones, roughly 94% seen once. Of note for this clone: The antigen is undetermined. The sample has other DNA sequences that encode this CDR3 too.

From germline, CDR1 is SGHTA and CDR2 FQGTGA. Trimming took off 0 bases at V and 1 base at J, with 3 bases between the two ends. This CDR3 contains 13 residues. The sequenced sample consisted of naive CD4+ T cells sorted from blood. Subset here: CD45RA+ positively selected. The V gene is TRBV7-3, the J gene TRBJ1-1; D is unclear. The receptor was isolated from a man between 18 and 29 years old in good health. CDR3 in DNA: TGTGCCAGCAGCTTAACGGGGAACACTGAAGCTTTCTTT. Protein product: CASSLTGNTEAFF. Combining the CDR3 with reference TRBV7-3 and TRBJ1-1 gives the whole variable domain GAGVSQTPSNKVTEKGKYVELRCDPISGHTALYWYRQSLGQGPEFLIYFQGTGAADDSGLPNDRFFAVRPEGSVSTLKIQRTERGDSAVYLCASSLTGNTEAFFGQGTRLTVV.